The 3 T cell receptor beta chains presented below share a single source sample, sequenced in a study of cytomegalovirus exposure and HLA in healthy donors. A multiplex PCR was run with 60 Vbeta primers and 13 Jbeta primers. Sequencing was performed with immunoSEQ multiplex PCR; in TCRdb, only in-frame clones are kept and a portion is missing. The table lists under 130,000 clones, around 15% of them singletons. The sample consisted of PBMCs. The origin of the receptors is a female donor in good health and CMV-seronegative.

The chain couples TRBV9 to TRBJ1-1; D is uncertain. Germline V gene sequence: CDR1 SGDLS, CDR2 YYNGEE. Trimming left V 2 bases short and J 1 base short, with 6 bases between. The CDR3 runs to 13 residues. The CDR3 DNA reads TGTGCCAGCAGCGTCCAGCGGAACACTGAAGCTTTCTTT. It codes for CASSVQRNTEAFF.

CDR3 sequence: CASSLSASNRGSNGNTIYF. In nucleotides, the CDR3 is TGTGCCAGCAGTTTAAGCGCCAGCAACAGGGGGTCGAATGGAAACACCATATATTTT. The chain uses TRBV28 and TRBJ1-3, with 8 bases fitting TRBD1. V lost 2 bases and J lost 3; bases outside the gene matches: 15. Germline assignment: CDR1 MDHEN and CDR2 SYDVKM. The CDR3 runs 19 residues.

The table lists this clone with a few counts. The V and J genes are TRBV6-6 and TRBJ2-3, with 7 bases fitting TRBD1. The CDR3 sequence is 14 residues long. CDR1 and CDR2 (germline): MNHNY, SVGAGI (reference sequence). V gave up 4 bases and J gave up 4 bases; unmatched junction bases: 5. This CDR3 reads CASSLTQGADTQYF. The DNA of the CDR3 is TGTGCCAGCAGTTTAACCCAGGGGGCAGATACGCAGTATTTT.